This T cell receptor (beta chain) was observed in a study of blood T cell repertoires in COVID-19. Turning to the study itself: Some COVID-19 samples were acute and others convalescent; all came from the United States, Italy and Spain. Sources were T cells, B-cell-depleted T cells, or PBMCs; the material itself was cDNA or gDNA.

As processed by the authors: The assay estimated nucleated cells by amplifying reference gene primers. Sequencing used immunoSEQ multiplex PCR; TCRdb keeps in-frame clones, though not all of them. D and trimming were read from the DNA, whereas the V and J calls and clone size are those reported in that table. The repertoire includes about 280,000 clones, 88% of them detected once, and approximately 8.5% sits in the top ten. From germline, CDR1 is KGHSH and CDR2 LQKENI. The CDR3 sequence is 14 residues long. Deletions cut 1 base from V and 8 bases from J, with 14 bases between. The sample was peripheral blood. This TCR came from a man aged 18 to 29 with active or convalescent COVID-19. The gene calls are TRBV18 and TRBJ1-1; D is perhaps TRBD1 (6 bases). The CDR3 bases are TGTGCCAGCTCACCACTCTCACAGGGCAACGAAGCTTTCTTT. This encodes CASSPLSQGNEAFF. The variable domain in full, completed from reference TRBV18 and TRBJ1-1, reads NAGVMQNPRHLVRRRGQEARLRCSPMKGHSHVYWYRQLPEEGLKFMVYLQKENIIDESGMPKERFSAEFPKEGPSILRIQQVVRGDSAAYFCASSPLSQGNEAFFGQGTRLTVV.